The clone carrying this T cell receptor beta chain was found a few times. This specimen comes from a study of cytomegalovirus exposure and HLA in healthy donors. In the PCR, 60 Vbeta and 13 Jbeta primers were used. Measured with immunoSEQ multiplex PCR; TCRdb has only the in-frame clones, and not every one. Seen here are 180,000 or so clones, 65% to 85% observed once, and the top ten hold around 2.6%. The clonotype originates from a female donor in good health and CMV-seronegative. The sequenced sample was PBMCs.

DNA of the CDR3: TGTGCCATCAGTGAGGGCCCCCGGGACCAGTACTTC. Amino acid sequence: CAISEGPRDQYF. This sequence joins TRBV10-3 and TRBJ2-5; perhaps TRBD2 as D (5 bases). Trimming took 2 bases from V and 10 from J, leaving 11 bases between them. CDR1 and CDR2 from the germline V gene are ENHRY and SYGVKD. This CDR3 spans 12 amino acids.